A selection of T cell receptor beta chains follows, all from one sample in a study of long-term antiretroviral therapy in people with HIV. The data were produced by immunoSEQ multiplex PCR, yet TCRdb's version contains in-frame clones alone and is incomplete. Among over 15,000 clones listed, around 82% were seen once. This specimen was unsorted PBMCs, taken 0.1 years before starting antiretroviral therapy. These receptors were collected from a man aged 18 to 35 with HIV. CDR3s include the opening cysteine and the closing phenylalanine or tryptophan. Each record gives: V gene, clone size, D gene, J gene, CDR3 DNA, CDR3 protein. The D gene is left open where the match is weak. Where a row states a size, it is once, few, many or the class of an expanded clone; other rows omit it.

V gene: TRBV18; clone size: NA; D gene: TRBD1; J gene: TRBJ2-2; CDR3 DNA: TGTGCCAGCTCACCAGGGACAGGGAACACCGGGGAGCTGTTTTTT; CDR3 protein: CASSPGTGNTGELFF
V gene: TRBV4-3; clone size: NA; D gene: NA; J gene: TRBJ2-3; CDR3 DNA: TGCGCCAGCAGCCAAGATTCGGGGCGGGGCACAGATACGCAGTATTTT; CDR3 protein: CASSQDSGRGTDTQYF
V gene: TRBV7-8; clone size: NA; D gene: TRBD1; J gene: TRBJ1-4; CDR3 DNA: TGTGCCAGCAGCTGGGGACAGGGAGCAACTAATGAAAAACTGTTTTTT; CDR3 protein: CASSWGQGATNEKLFF
V gene: TRBV30; clone size: NA; D gene: NA; J gene: TRBJ1-6; CDR3 DNA: TGTGCCTGGTCAGTGAGCCGGAGGGATTCACCCCTCCACTTT; CDR3 protein: CAWSVSRRDSPLHF
V gene: TRBV27; clone size: NA; D gene: TRBD1; J gene: TRBJ2-7; CDR3 DNA: TGTGCCAGCGGACAGGGATTGTCCTACGAGCAGTACTTC; CDR3 protein: CASGQGLSYEQYF
V gene: TRBV9; clone size: NA; D gene: NA; J gene: TRBJ2-4; CDR3 DNA: TGTGCCAGCAGCGTAGGAACAGTTAAAAACATTCAGTACTTC; CDR3 protein: CASSVGTVKNIQYF
V gene: TRBV9; clone size: NA; D gene: NA; J gene: TRBJ1-6; CDR3 DNA: TGTGCCAGCAGCCAGGGCGGCTCCTATAATTCACCCCTCCACTTT; CDR3 protein: CASSQGGSYNSPLHF
V gene: TRBV19; clone size: few; D gene: NA; J gene: TRBJ1-5; CDR3 DNA: TGTGCCAGTAGACTAGGAGGGGGCAATCAGCCCCAGCATTTT; CDR3 protein: CASRLGGGNQPQHF
V gene: TRBV14; clone size: NA; D gene: NA; J gene: TRBJ2-7; CDR3 DNA: TGTGCCAGCAGCCAAGAAGAACTTCCCGCGACAGGCGACCTCGGGTACGAGCAGTACTTC; CDR3 protein: CASSQEELPATGDLGYEQYF
V gene: TRBV21-1; clone size: NA; D gene: NA; J gene: TRBJ2-1; CDR3 DNA: TGTGCCAGCAGCAAATTGGTTGGGGCAGGGGGCTGCAATGAGCAGTTCTTC; CDR3 protein: CASSKLVGAGGCNEQFF
V gene: TRBV19; clone size: NA; D gene: NA; J gene: TRBJ1-2; CDR3 DNA: TGTGCCAGTAGGCCAGGAAGCTTAGTTGGCTACACCTTC; CDR3 protein: CASRPGSLVGYTF
V gene: TRBV14; clone size: NA; D gene: NA; J gene: TRBJ2-7; CDR3 DNA: TGTGCCAGCAGCCAAGCCTACGAGCAGTACTTC; CDR3 protein: CASSQAYEQYF
V gene: TRBV10-3; clone size: NA; D gene: NA; J gene: TRBJ2-7; CDR3 DNA: TGTGCCATCAGGGATCCACTAAAAGACCGTAGCTCCTACGAGCAGTACTTC; CDR3 protein: CAIRDPLKDRSSYEQYF
V gene: TRBV19; clone size: NA; D gene: TRBD1; J gene: TRBJ2-3; CDR3 DNA: TGTGCCAGTAGCCAGGACAGGCCGACAGATACGCAGTATTTT; CDR3 protein: CASSQDRPTDTQYF
V gene: TRBV4-1; clone size: NA; D gene: TRBD1; J gene: TRBJ1-2; CDR3 DNA: TGCGCCAGCAGCACAATCGGGACAGGGGTTCTCTATGGCTACACCTTC; CDR3 protein: CASSTIGTGVLYGYTF
V gene: TRBV7-6; clone size: NA; D gene: NA; J gene: TRBJ1-5; CDR3 DNA: TGTGCCAGCAGCCAGAACGAACAAAGCAATCAGCCCCAGCATTTT; CDR3 protein: CASSQNEQSNQPQHF
V gene: TRBV29-1; clone size: NA; D gene: NA; J gene: TRBJ1-3; CDR3 DNA: TGCAGCGTTGCACACTTTTCTGGAAACACCATATATTTT; CDR3 protein: CSVAHFSGNTIYF
V gene: TRBV5-1; clone size: NA; D gene: NA; J gene: TRBJ2-4; CDR3 DNA: TGCGCCAGCAGTCCTCTCTCGGCCAAAAACATTCAGTACTTC; CDR3 protein: CASSPLSAKNIQYF
V gene: TRBV6-5; clone size: NA; D gene: TRBD1; J gene: TRBJ2-2; CDR3 DNA: TGTGCCAGCAGTAAGACAGGGACGGCCGGGGAGCTGTTTTTT; CDR3 protein: CASSKTGTAGELFF
V gene: TRBV5-4; clone size: medium-sized; D gene: NA; J gene: TRBJ1-2; CDR3 DNA: TGTGCCAGCAGCTGCCGCTCAATATGGTATTACGGGGGGCGCTTCTATGGCTACACCTTC; CDR3 protein: CASSCRSIWYYGGRFYGYTF
V gene: TRBV9; clone size: NA; D gene: NA; J gene: TRBJ1-1; CDR3 DNA: TGTGCCAGCAGAGATGGGGAACGAAGCACTGAAGCTTTCTTT; CDR3 protein: CASRDGERSTEAFF
V gene: TRBV7-7; clone size: NA; D gene: NA; J gene: TRBJ2-6; CDR3 DNA: TGTGCCAGCAGCACCGGAGGTAAAGGAGGGGCCAACGTCCTGACTTTC; CDR3 protein: CASSTGGKGGANVLTF
V gene: TRBV27; clone size: NA; D gene: NA; J gene: TRBJ1-2; CDR3 DNA: TGTGCCAGCAGTCCAAGGGCTAACTATGGCTACACCTTC; CDR3 protein: CASSPRANYGYTF
V gene: TRBV11-1; clone size: few; D gene: NA; J gene: TRBJ2-2; CDR3 DNA: TGTGCCAGCAGGGTTCCGGGGGGCCCCCCGGCCGGGGAGCTGTTTTTT; CDR3 protein: CASRVPGGPPAGELFF
V gene: TRBV5-5; clone size: NA; D gene: NA; J gene: TRBJ2-5; CDR3 DNA: TGTGCCAGCAGCTTGGTGTTGGGACAAGAGACCCAGTACTTC; CDR3 protein: CASSLVLGQETQYF
V gene: TRBV29-1; clone size: NA; D gene: TRBD1; J gene: TRBJ1-1; CDR3 DNA: TGCGGAGAATCAGGGGGTACGAACACTGAAGCTTTCTTT; CDR3 protein: CGESGGTNTEAFF
V gene: TRBV6-1; clone size: NA; D gene: NA; J gene: TRBJ1-2; CDR3 DNA: TGTGCCAGCAGTGAAGCATGGGGGGCATCCTATGGCTACACCTTC; CDR3 protein: CASSEAWGASYGYTF
V gene: TRBV6-5; clone size: NA; D gene: NA; J gene: TRBJ1-2; CDR3 DNA: TGTGCCAGCAGTCGACGGGGAAACTATGGCTACACCTTC; CDR3 protein: CASSRRGNYGYTF
V gene: TRBV6-5; clone size: NA; D gene: NA; J gene: TRBJ1-2; CDR3 DNA: TGTGCCAGCAGATCCGGGACAAGGGATGGCTACACCTTC; CDR3 protein: CASRSGTRDGYTF
V gene: TRBV6-1; clone size: NA; D gene: TRBD1; J gene: TRBJ2-1; CDR3 DNA: TGTGCCAGCAAAGGACAGGGCAGCTCCTACAATGAGCAGTTCTTC; CDR3 protein: CASKGQGSSYNEQFF
V gene: TRBV21-1; clone size: NA; D gene: NA; J gene: TRBJ2-7; CDR3 DNA: TGTGCCAGCAGCCCCCGGGACAGGGTTATCTGCGAGCAGTACTTC; CDR3 protein: CASSPRDRVICEQYF
V gene: TRBV19; clone size: few; D gene: TRBD2; J gene: TRBJ2-7; CDR3 DNA: TGTGCCACCAAAGAAACCGCTAGCGGGGATTCCTACGAGCAGTACTTC; CDR3 protein: CATKETASGDSYEQYF
V gene: TRBV21-1; clone size: NA; D gene: NA; J gene: TRBJ2-1; CDR3 DNA: TGTGCCAGTCCCGGCCGCGAAATTCACAATGAGCAGTTCTTC; CDR3 protein: CASPGREIHNEQFF